This TCR beta chain appears in the sequencing data of a study of regulatory T cells in long-lasting Graves disease. The time point here: persistent/refractory GD, antithyroid drugs over 5 years with positive TRAb. PBMCs were the source of the RNA used for TCR sequencing. TCR beta libraries were built with iRepertoire HTBI primers and Arm-PCR of CDR3 regions. From the multiplex PCR reads, TCRdb called clonotypes with MiXCR, one entry per CDR3 protein. Of about 420,000 distinct CDR3 sequences in the sample, 23% were seen once. The V end lost 4 bases, the J end lost 7 bases, and 11 bases lay between the germline ends. Germline-derived CDR1 and CDR2 are SNHLY and FYNNEI. The CDR3 contains 14 residues.

The receptor comes from a female donor with Graves disease. The chain has TRBV2 and TRBJ1-6; D gene ambiguous. Sequenced material: peripheral blood mononuclear cells (PBMCs), taken when the disease was refractory, from a patient treated with antithyroid drugs. CDR3 amino acids: CASSVQVENSPLHF. CDR3 DNA: TGTGCCAGCAGTGTTCAGGTCGAGAATTCACCCCTCCACTTT.